The text below deals with one T cell receptor (beta chain). Which antigen it targets is not known. No much larger clonotype is one base removed from it; base qualities were not supplied. Germline trimming: 6 bases from V, 7 bases from J; junction bases outside gene matches: 8. CDR1 is given as SQVTM and CDR2 as ANQGSEA, both from the germline V gene. Taken from cysteine to phenylalanine, the CDR3 has 13 residues. Only the CDR3 part of the read is kept: 39 bases, read in frame from the first base. Separate from the roughly 700-subject first cohort, the validation cohort of 90 to 150 subjects was the group to which the donors belonged. This entry comes from a study of cytomegalovirus exposure and HLA in healthy donors (dated by TCRdb to the late 2010s). Broadly, across the study: A later analysis indicated that the 120 validation repertoires were generated on the platform also employed for the roughly 730 repertoires of the first cohort. The study aimed to test whether cataloging public T cell receptors could reveal signatures of past pathogen exposure. Along with the roughly 670-subject first cohort, a separate validation cohort of about 110 different subjects was used. High-throughput TCR immunosequencing, statistical association of individual TCRs with disease status, and machine learning were combined to predict cytomegalovirus infection status.

Libraries came from the immunoSEQ multiplex PCR assay. For the original study's pipeline: To diagnose cytomegalovirus status from the catalog of TCR beta chain sequences, a statistical classification framework was built. TCRdb carries this immuneACCESS record with in-frame sequences only. Its versions omit some clonotypes, under half of them owing to an unresolved V gene in the studies checked, with the rest unexplained. V, J and clone size reflect that table, while D and trimming were determined from the DNA. The table for this sample lists 45,000 or so clones; 80% to 95% of them were counted only once. The ten largest clones capture approximately 2% of the sample. Beyond this particular receptor, the publication reports: A total of about 180 TCR beta chains were listed by the study as associated with cytomegalovirus. Three of the identified cytomegalovirus-associated TCR beta chains were confirmed in vitro to be specific for cytomegalovirus antigens. In a later analysis, TCRs clustered in the first cohort were found to also tend to co-occur in the roughly 120 validation repertoires, with about 94% of cluster scores above 0. A later analysis had no HLA typing for the validation cohort, so co-occurrence there was scored across all 130 or so repertoires. Most TCR sequences were seen in very few donors, while some public TCRs were found in many individuals. According to the authors, the approach could potentially be generalized to other disease states and immunological phenotypes. The classifier was reported to diagnose cytomegalovirus status with high specificity and sensitivity in both the original and validation cohorts.

The origin of this receptor is a young woman in good health and CMV-seronegative. The V gene is TRBV29-1 and the J gene is TRBJ2-1; TRBD1 agrees with 8 junctional bases. The specimen was PBMCs. The CDR3 amino acid sequence is: CSVGQVLSNEQFF. The base sequence is TGCAGCGTGGGACAGGTCTTGAGTAATGAGCAGTTCTTC.